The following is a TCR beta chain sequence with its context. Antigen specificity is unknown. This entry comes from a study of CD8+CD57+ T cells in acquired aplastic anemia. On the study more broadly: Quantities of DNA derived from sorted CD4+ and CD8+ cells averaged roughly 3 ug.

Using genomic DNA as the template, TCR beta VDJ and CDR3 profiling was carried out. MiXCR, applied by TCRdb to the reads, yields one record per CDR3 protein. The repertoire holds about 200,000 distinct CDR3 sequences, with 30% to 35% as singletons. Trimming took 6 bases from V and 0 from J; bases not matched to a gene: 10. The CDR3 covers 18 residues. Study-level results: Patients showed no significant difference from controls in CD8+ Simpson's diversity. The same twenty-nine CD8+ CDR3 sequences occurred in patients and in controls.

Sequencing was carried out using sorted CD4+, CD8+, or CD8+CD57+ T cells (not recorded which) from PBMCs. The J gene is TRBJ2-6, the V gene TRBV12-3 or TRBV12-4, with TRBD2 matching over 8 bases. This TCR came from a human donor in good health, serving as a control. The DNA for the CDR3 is TGTGCCAGCAGCCATGGTACTAGCGGACACTCTGGGGCCAACGTCCTGACTTTC. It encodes CASSHGTSGHSGANVLTF.